Sequencing of this TCR beta chain was carried out in a study of blood T cells in healthy people across ages. Study observations and caveats: Diversity of TCR beta correlated strongly with naive T cell percentage.

It was with a sample-barcoded 5' primer and a J-beta primer mix that a second PCR of roughly 6 to 11 cycles was run. Every cDNA molecule bore a tag from a template-switch adaptor containing 12 random nucleotides. CDR3-containing paired-end reads numbering at least 2.5 million came from each sample. MiXCR, applied by TCRdb to the 5' RACE reads, yields one record per CDR3 protein. The profile shows 700,000 to 950,000 distinct CDR3 sequences, 55% to 75% of them singletons. The CDR3 loop spans 14 amino acids. From germline, CDR1 is ENHRY and CDR2 SYGVKD. V was shortened by 3 bases and J by 2 bases, with 11 bases between the two germline ends. Notes on this clonotype: Its antigen is not identified.

Per-sample yields of isolated PBMCs were at least 6.5 million. This chain links TRBV10-3 with TRBJ2-7; possibly TRBD1 for D (6 bases). Sequences were obtained from blood. The origin of this receptor is a young man in good health. The CDR3 DNA reads as TGTGCCATCAGTGAAACAGGGCAAACCTACGAGCAGTACTTC. This gives the protein CAISETGQTYEQYF.